This TCR beta chain is from a study of blood T cell repertoires in COVID-19. As for the study in general: Whether acute or convalescent, the COVID-19 samples came from the United States, Italy and Spain. T cells, B-cell-depleted T cells, or PBMCs provided the cDNA or gDNA that served as material.

V was clipped by 5 bases and J by 5 bases; unmatched bases: 5. This CDR3 is 14 amino acids long. Per germline, CDR1 WNHNN and CDR2 SYGVQD (reference sequence). Those who participated ranged in age from 18 to 89 years and resided in under 25 US areas. Original analysis: How many nucleated cells were present was estimated from reference gene primer amplification. Using immunoSEQ multiplex PCR, the repertoire was profiled, and TCRdb retains in-frame clones only, with some absent. That table supplies the V and J calls and clone size; D and trimming were determined from the DNA. The sample includes some 190,000 clones, more than 70% seen only once; the top ten take roughly 4.3%.

This receptor was taken from a man aged 25-45 years with acute COVID-19. The material sequenced was PBMCs or T cells enriched from blood (not recorded which). This chain uses TRBV10-1 with TRBJ1-1, with 10 bases aligning to TRBD1. The CDR3 reads CASSRDRGGTEAFF. CDR3 DNA: TGCGCCAGCAGTAGGGACAGGGGAGGAACTGAAGCTTTCTTT.